Sequencing of this TCR beta chain was carried out in a study of blood T cell repertoires in COVID-19. On the study more broadly: Sample material is recorded as cDNA or gDNA derived from T cells, B-cell-depleted T cells, or PBMCs.

The CDR3 runs to 16 residues. Per the germline V gene, CDR1 is MGHRA and CDR2 is YSYEKL. Trimming cost V 4 bases and J 1 base; bases outside gene matches: 9. Here immunoSEQ multiplex PCR was the method, and the copy in TCRdb shows in-frame clones only, minus some. The sample comprises about 200,000 clones, approximately 86% of which are singletons, and roughly 3% rests with the top ten. This clone was recorded many times. The source of this sequence is a man aged 60 to 75 with acute or convalescent COVID-19. The sample comprised peripheral blood. The V and J genes are TRBV4-1 and TRBJ1-1; 7 bases are a match to TRBD1. CDR3 sequence (DNA): TGCGCCAGCAGCCCTAGGGGGCGAGCCAGGAACACTGAAGCTTTCTTT. Protein sequence: CASSPRGRARNTEAFF.